This T cell receptor beta chain was sequenced during a study of T cell repertoires in cytomegalovirus infection. For this clonotype: Its antigen is as yet unknown.

Germline V gives CDR1 MDHEN, CDR2 SYDVKM. The V segment lost 3 bases and the J segment 5 bases; nucleotides outside the gene matches: 4. CDR3 length equals 14 residues. Study-level findings and limits: The ex vivo response showed dominance by HLA-C-restricted CMV-specific TCR beta clonotypes.

Using its own MiXCR run on the reads, TCRdb lists one record per CDR3 protein. The sample holds roughly 500,000 distinct CDR3 sequences, 33% seen once. The clonotype comes from a human donor in good health (CMV status not recorded). Some clones in this sample may be carry-over from other donors' samples. The chain combines TRBV28 with TRBJ2-5, with 9 bases fitting TRBD1. Source: cultured PBMCs, taken from culture after CMV antigen stimulation. In nucleotides, the CDR3 is TGTGCCAGCAGTTTTACAGGGGGCCGCGAGACCCAGTACTTC. The encoded protein is CASSFTGGRETQYF.